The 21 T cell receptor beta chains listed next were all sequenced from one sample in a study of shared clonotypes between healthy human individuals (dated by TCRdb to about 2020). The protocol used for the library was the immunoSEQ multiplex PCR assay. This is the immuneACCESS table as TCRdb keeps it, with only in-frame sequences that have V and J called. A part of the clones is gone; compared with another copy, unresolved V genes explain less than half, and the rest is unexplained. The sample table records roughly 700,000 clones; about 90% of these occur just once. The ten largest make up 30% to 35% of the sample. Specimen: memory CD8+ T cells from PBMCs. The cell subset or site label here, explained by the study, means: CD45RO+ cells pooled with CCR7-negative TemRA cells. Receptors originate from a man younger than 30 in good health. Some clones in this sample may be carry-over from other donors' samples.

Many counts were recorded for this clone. The chain's CDR3 is CASSWRPTPYNQPQHF. The DNA of the CDR3 is TGTGCCAGTAGTTGGAGGCCTACCCCCTACAATCAGCCCCAGCATTTT. The rearrangement joins TRBV19 to TRBJ1-5; D uncertain. The CDR3 length is 16 residues. The V and J ends lost 5 bases and 3 bases respectively, with 17 bases between them. CDR1 LNHDA and CDR2 SQIVND come from the germline V gene (reference sequence).

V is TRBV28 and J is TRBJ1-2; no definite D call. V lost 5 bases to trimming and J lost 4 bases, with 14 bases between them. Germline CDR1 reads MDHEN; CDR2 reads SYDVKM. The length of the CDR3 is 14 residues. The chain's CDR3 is CASSPRMRSYGYTF. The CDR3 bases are TGTGCCAGCAGTCCTCGGATGCGGAGCTATGGCTACACCTTC.

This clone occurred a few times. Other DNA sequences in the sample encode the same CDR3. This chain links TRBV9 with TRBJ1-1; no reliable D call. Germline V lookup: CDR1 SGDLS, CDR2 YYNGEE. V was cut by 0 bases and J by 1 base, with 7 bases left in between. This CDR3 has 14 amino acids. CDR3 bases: TGTGCCAGCAGCGTAGGACGGGGGAACACTGAAGCTTTCTTT. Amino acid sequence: CASSVGRGNTEAFF.

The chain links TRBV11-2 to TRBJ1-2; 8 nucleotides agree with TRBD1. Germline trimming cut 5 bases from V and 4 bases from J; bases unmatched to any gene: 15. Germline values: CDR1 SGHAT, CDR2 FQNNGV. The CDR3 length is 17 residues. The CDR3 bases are TGTGCCAGCAGCCCCAACCCGGGACAGGAAATCCGCTATGGCTACACCTTC. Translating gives CASSPNPGQEIRYGYTF.

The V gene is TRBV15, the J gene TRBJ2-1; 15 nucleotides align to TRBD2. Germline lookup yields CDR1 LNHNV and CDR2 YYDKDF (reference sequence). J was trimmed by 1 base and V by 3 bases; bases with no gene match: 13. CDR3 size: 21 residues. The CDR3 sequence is CATSSKAGLAGGPGSYNEQFF. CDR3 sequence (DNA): TGTGCCACCAGCAGCAAAGCAGGACTAGCGGGAGGGCCAGGGTCCTACAATGAGCAGTTCTTC.

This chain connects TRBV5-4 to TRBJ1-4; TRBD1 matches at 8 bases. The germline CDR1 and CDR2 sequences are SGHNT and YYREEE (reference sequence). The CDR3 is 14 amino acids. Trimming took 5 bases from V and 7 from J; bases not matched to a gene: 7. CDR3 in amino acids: CASSYQGALEKLFF. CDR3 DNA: TGTGCCAGCAGTTATCAGGGGGCCCTTGAAAAACTGTTTTTT.

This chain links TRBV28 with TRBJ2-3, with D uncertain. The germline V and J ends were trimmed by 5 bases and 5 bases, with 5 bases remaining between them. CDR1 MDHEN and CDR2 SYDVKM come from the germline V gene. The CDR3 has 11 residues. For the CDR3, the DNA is TGTGCCAGCAGTGGGGAAGATACGCAGTATTTT. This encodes CASSGEDTQYF.

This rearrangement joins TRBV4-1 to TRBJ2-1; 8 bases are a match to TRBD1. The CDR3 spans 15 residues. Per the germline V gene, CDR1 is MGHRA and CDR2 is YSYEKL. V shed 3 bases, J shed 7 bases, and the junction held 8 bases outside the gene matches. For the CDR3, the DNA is TGCGCCAGCAGCCATTCAGGACAGGGCCTGAATGAGCAGTTCTTC. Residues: CASSHSGQGLNEQFF.

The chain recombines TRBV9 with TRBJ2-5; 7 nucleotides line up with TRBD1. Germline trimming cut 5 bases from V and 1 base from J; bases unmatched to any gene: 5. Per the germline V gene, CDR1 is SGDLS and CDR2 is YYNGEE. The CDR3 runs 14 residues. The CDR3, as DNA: TGTGCCAGCAGTCCGACAGGGCTCCAAGAGACCCAGTACTTC. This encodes CASSPTGLQETQYF.

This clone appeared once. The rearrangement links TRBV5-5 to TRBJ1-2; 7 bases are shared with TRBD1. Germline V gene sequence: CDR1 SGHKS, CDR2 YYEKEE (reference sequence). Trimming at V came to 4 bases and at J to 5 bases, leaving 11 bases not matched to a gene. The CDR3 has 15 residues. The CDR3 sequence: CASSPRGTELYGYTF. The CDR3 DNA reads TGTGCCAGCAGCCCAAGGGGGACAGAGCTTTATGGCTACACCTTC.

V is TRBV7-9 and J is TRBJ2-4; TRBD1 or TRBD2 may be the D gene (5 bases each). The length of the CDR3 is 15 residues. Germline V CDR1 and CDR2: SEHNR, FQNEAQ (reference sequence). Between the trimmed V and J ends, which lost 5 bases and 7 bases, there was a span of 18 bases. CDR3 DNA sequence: TGTGCCAGCAGCCCCATTAGAGGGGTGAGGAACATTCAGTACTTC. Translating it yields CASSPIRGVRNIQYF. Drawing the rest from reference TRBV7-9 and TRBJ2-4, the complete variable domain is DTGVSQNPRHKITKRGQNVTFRCDPISEHNRLYWYRQTLGQGPEFLTYFQNEAQLEKSRLLSDRFSAERPKGSFSTLEIQRTEQGDSAMYLCASSPIRGVRNIQYFGAGTRLSVL.

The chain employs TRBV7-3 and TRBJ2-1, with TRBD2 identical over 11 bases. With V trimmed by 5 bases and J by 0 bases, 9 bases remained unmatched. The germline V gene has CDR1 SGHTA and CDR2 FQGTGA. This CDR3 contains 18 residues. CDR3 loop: CASSPRLAGKSSYNEQFF. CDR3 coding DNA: TGTGCCAGCAGCCCAAGACTAGCGGGGAAGAGCTCCTACAATGAGCAGTTCTTC.

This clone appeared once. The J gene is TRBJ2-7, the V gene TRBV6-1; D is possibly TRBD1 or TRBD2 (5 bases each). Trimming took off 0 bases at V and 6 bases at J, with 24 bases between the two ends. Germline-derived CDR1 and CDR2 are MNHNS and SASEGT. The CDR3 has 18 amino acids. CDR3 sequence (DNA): TGTGCCAGCAGTGAAGCGCTCTGGCGGGTGCTCCCCGGGGCCGAGCAGTACTTC. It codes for CASSEALWRVLPGAEQYF.

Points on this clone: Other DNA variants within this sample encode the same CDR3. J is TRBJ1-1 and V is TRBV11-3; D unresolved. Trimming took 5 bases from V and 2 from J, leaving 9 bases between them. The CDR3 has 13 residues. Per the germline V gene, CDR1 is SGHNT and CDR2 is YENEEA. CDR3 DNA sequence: TGTGCCAGCAGCCCTGGGCGTAACACTGAAGCTTTCTTT. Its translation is CASSPGRNTEAFF.

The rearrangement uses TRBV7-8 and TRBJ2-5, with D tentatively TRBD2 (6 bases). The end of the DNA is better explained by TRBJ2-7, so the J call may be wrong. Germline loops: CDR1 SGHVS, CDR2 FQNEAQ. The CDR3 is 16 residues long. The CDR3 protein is CASSLKPGLSLYEQYF. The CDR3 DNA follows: TGTGCCAGCAGCCTAAAACCGGGACTCTCCTTGTACGAGCAGTACTTC.

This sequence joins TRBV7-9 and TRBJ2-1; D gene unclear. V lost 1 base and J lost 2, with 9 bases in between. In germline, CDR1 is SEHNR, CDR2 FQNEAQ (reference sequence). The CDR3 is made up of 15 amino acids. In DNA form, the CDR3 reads TGTGCCAGCAGCTTAGGACAAATCCCCTACAATGAGCAGTTCTTC. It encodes CASSLGQIPYNEQFF. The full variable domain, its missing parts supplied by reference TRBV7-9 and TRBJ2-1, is DTGVSQNPRHKITKRGQNVTFRCDPISEHNRLYWYRQTLGQGPEFLTYFQNEAQLEKSRLLSDRFSAERPKGSFSTLEIQRTEQGDSAMYLCASSLGQIPYNEQFFGPGTRLTVL.

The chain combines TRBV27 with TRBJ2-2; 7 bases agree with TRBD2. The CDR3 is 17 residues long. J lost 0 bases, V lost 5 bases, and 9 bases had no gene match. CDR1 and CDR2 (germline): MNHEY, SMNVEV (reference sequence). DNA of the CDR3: TGTGCCAGCAGTCCCCCCCCGGGACTACCGAACACCGGGGAGCTGTTTTTT. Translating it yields CASSPPPGLPNTGELFF.

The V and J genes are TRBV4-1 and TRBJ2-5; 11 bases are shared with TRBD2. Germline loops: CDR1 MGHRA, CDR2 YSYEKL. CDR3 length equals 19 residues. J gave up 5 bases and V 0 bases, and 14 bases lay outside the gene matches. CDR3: CASSQDSSSGRVTRETQYF. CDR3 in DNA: TGCGCCAGCAGCCAAGATAGTAGTAGCGGGAGGGTCACAAGGGAGACCCAGTACTTC.

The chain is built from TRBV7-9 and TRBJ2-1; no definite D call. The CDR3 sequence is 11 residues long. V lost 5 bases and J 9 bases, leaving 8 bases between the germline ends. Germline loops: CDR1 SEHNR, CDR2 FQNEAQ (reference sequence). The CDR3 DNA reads TGTGCCAGCAGCCCCCAGACTGAGCAGTTCTTC. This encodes CASSPQTEQFF.

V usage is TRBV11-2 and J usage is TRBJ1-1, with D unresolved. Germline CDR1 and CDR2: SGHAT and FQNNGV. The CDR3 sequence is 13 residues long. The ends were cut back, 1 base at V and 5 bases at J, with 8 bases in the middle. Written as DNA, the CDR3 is TGTGCCAGCAGCTTAGGAGTAAAGACTGAAGCTTTCTTT. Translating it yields CASSLGVKTEAFF. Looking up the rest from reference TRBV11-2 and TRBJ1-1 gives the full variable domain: EAGVAQSPRYKIIEKRQSVAFWCNPISGHATLYWYQQILGQGPKLLIQFQNNGVVDDSQLPKDRFSAERLKGVDSTLKIQPAKLEDSAVYLCASSLGVKTEAFFGQGTRLTVV.

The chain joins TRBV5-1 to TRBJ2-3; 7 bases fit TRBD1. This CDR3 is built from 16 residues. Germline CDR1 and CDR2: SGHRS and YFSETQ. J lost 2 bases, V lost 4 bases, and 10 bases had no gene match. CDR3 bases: TGCGCCAGCAGCGATCAACAGGGGCCCTACACAGATACGCAGTATTTT. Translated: CASSDQQGPYTDTQYF. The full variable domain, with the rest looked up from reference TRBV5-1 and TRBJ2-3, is KAGVTQTPRYLIKTRGQQVTLSCSPISGHRSVSWYQQTPGQGLQFLFEYFSETQRNKGNFPGRFSGRQFSNSRSEMNVSTLELGDSALYLCASSDQQGPYTDTQYFGPGTRLTVL.